These 9 T cell receptor beta chains were sequenced from one sample in a study of long-term antiretroviral therapy in people with HIV. Sequencing relied on immunoSEQ assay v3.0, run at survey level. Generated by immunoSEQ multiplex PCR, the TCRdb table keeps only in-frame clones and is missing some. The sample has about 24,000 clones, under 90% seen once. The sequencing used unsorted PBMCs, collected at the start of antiretroviral therapy, before treatment. The receptors originated from a woman aged 18-29 years with HIV.

The chain uses TRBV19 and TRBJ2-4, with D perhaps matching TRBD1 (5 bases). Germline lookup yields CDR1 LNHDA and CDR2 SQIVND (reference sequence). The V and J ends lost 5 bases and 3 bases respectively, with 14 bases between them. This CDR3 contains 15 residues. CDR3 DNA sequence: TGTGCCAGTAGTCTGGGGCAGGTGAACAAAAACATTCAGTACTTC. This gives the protein CASSLGQVNKNIQYF.

This chain connects TRBV5-1 to TRBJ1-2; maybe TRBD1 (5 bases). CDR3 size: 15 residues. V was cut by 4 bases and J by 6 bases, with 19 bases left in between. In germline, CDR1 is SGHRS, CDR2 YFSETQ. CDR3 nucleotide sequence: TGCGCCAGCAGCACGGGGGACGGGGCTTACGATGGCTACACCTTC. Translation: CASSTGDGAYDGYTF. Full variable domain (rest looked up from reference TRBV5-1 and TRBJ1-2): KAGVTQTPRYLIKTRGQQVTLSCSPISGHRSVSWYQQTPGQGLQFLFEYFSETQRNKGNFPGRFSGRQFSNSRSEMNVSTLELGDSALYLCASSTGDGAYDGYTFGSGTRLTVV.

This clone occurred a few times. The chain recombines TRBV4-2 with TRBJ2-1, with 7 bases that match TRBD2. CDR3 size: 17 residues. V was clipped by 0 bases and J by 0 bases; unmatched bases: 5. The germline V gene encodes CDR1 LGHNA and CDR2 YNFKEQ. DNA for the CDR3: TGTGCCAGCAGCCAAGATCTTAGCGGGTCCTCCTACAATGAGCAGTTCTTC. This translates into CASSQDLSGSSYNEQFF.

This sequence joins TRBV5-6 and TRBJ2-2; D might be TRBD1 (6 bases). V lost 4 bases, J lost 5 bases, and 15 bases lay in between. CDR3 length: 15 amino acids. Germline assignment: CDR1 SGHDT and CDR2 YYEEEE. The CDR3 region has the DNA TGTGCCAGCAGCCTCACAGGGACGGGGACCGGGGAGCTGTTTTTT. This sequence encodes CASSLTGTGTGELFF.

The CDR3 loop is CASSMRSEAFF. CDR3 bases: TGTGCCAGTAGTATGAGGTCTGAAGCTTTCTTT. The chain has TRBV19 and TRBJ1-1; D is unresolved. Trimming stripped 3 bases from V and 6 bases from J, with 5 bases between. CDR1 and CDR2 (germline): LNHDA, SQIVND (reference sequence). The CDR3 is 11 amino acids.

The chain is built from TRBV27 and TRBJ1-2; D perhaps matches TRBD1 (5 bases). Germline CDR1 MNHEY, CDR2 SMNVEV (reference sequence). The CDR3 length is 13 residues. V was pared by 5 bases and J by 5 bases, with 12 bases between. The DNA of the CDR3 is TGTGCCAGCAGTCCTTGGGGGGAGTATGGCTACACCTTC. This translates into CASSPWGEYGYTF.

The V gene is TRBV10-2, the J gene TRBJ2-7; D unresolved. Germline V lookup: CDR1 WSHSY, CDR2 SAAADI. Trimming took off 3 bases at V and 3 bases at J, with 18 bases between the two ends. The CDR3 has 16 residues. As DNA, the CDR3 is TGCGCCAGCAGTGACGTTAGCAGGCCCCATGTCTACGAGCAGTACTTC. Protein: CASSDVSRPHVYEQYF.

This rearrangement joins TRBV6-6 to TRBJ1-6; D is uncertain. The CDR3 is made up of 14 amino acids. Trimming stripped 4 bases from V and 10 bases from J, with 14 bases between. Germline V CDR1 and CDR2: MNHNY, SVGAGI (reference sequence). The CDR3 is CASSSTGNGSPLHF. DNA for the CDR3: TGTGCCAGCAGTTCGACGGGGAATGGGTCACCCCTCCACTTT.

The gene calls are TRBV5-1 and TRBJ2-2; no definite D call. Trimming took off 0 bases at V and 1 base at J, with 10 bases between the two ends. The CDR3 spans 16 residues. Germline V gene data show CDR1 as SGHRS and CDR2 as YFSETQ. The CDR3 loop is CASSLVPTGNTGELFF. The CDR3 DNA is TGCGCCAGCAGCTTGGTGCCGACGGGGAACACCGGGGAGCTGTTTTTT. Complete variable domain (other parts from reference TRBV5-1 and TRBJ2-2): KAGVTQTPRYLIKTRGQQVTLSCSPISGHRSVSWYQQTPGQGLQFLFEYFSETQRNKGNFPGRFSGRQFSNSRSEMNVSTLELGDSALYLCASSLVPTGNTGELFFGEGSRLTVL.